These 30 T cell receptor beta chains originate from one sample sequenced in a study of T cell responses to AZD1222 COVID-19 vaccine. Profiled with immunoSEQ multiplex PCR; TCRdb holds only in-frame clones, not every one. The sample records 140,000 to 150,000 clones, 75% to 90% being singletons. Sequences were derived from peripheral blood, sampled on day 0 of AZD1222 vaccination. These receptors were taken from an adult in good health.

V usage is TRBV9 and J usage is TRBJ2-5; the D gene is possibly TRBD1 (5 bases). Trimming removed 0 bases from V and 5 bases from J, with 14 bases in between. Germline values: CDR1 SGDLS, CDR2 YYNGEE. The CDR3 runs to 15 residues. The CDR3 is CASSVVGAAVETQYF. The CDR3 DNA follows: TGTGCCAGCAGCGTAGTTGGGGCCGCGGTGGAGACCCAGTACTTC.

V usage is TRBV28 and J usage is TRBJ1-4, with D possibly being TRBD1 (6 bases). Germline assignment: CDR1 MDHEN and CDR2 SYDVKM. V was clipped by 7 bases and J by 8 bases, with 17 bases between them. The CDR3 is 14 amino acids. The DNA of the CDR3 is TGTGCCAGCAAAATGCAGGGGAAGGGGGAAAAACTGTTTTTT. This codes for CASKMQGKGEKLFF. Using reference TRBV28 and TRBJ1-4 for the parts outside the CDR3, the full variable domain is DVKVTQSSRYLVKRTGEKVFLECVQDMDHENMFWYRQDPGLGLRLIYFSYDVKMKEKGDIPEGYSVSREKKERFSLILESASTNQTSMYLCASKMQGKGEKLFFGSGTQLSVL.

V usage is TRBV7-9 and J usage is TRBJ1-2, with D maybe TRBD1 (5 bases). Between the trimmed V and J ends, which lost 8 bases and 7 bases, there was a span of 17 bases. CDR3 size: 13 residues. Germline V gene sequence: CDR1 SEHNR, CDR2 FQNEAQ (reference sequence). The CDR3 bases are TGTGCCAGCGGAGGTCTGGGGGAAGGTGGCTACACCTTC. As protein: CASGGLGEGGYTF.

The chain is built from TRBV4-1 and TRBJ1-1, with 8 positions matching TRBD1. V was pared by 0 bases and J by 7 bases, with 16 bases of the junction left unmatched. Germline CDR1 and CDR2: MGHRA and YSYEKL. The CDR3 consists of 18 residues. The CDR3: CASSQDTSRGPGSGEAFF. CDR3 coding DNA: TGCGCCAGCAGCCAAGATACATCCAGGGGGCCTGGGAGTGGTGAAGCTTTCTTT.

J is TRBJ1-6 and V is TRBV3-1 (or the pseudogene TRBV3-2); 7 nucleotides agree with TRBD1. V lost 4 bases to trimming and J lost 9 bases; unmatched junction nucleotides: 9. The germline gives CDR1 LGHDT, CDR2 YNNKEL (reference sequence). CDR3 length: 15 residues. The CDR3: CASSPRDSRASPLHF. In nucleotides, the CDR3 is TGTGCCAGCAGCCCCCGGGACAGTCGCGCTTCACCCCTCCACTTT.

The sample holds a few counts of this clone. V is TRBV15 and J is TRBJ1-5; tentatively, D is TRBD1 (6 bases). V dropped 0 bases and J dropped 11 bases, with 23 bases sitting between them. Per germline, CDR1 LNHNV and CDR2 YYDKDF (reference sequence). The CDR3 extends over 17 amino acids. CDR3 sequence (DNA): TGTGCCACCAGCAGAGAAAGGGGCAGAGGACAAAGGGGGGCCCAGCATTTT. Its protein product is CATSRERGRGQRGAQHF.

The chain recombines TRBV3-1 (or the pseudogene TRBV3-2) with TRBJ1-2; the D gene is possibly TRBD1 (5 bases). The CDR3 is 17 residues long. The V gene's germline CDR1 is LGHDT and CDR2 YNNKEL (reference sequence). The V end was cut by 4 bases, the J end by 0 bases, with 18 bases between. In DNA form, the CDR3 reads TGTGCCAGCAGCCCCGGGGGGAGACGGGGAGCTAACTATGGCTACACCTTC. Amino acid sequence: CASSPGGRRGANYGYTF.

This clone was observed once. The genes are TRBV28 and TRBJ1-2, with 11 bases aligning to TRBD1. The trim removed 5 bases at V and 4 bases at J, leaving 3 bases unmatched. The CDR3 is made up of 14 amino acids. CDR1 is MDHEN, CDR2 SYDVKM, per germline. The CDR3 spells CASSQDRGPYGYTF. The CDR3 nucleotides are TGTGCCAGCAGTCAGGACAGGGGGCCCTATGGCTACACCTTC.

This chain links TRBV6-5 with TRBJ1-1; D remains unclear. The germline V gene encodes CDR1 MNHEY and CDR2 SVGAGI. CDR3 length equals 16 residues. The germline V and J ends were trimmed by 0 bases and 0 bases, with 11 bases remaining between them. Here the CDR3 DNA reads TGTGCCAGCAGTTACTCCCCGCGGGATATGAACACTGAAGCTTTCTTT. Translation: CASSYSPRDMNTEAFF.

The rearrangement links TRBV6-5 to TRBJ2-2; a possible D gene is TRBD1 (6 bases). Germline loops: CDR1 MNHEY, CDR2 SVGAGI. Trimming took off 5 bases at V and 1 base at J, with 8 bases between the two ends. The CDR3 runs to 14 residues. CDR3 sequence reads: CASSPRGNTGELFF. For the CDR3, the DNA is TGTGCCAGCAGTCCCAGGGGGAACACCGGGGAGCTGTTTTTT.

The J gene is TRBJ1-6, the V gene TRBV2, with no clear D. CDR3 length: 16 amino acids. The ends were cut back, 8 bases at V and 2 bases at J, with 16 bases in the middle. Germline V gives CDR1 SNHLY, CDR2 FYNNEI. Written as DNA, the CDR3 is TGTGCCAGCGGCGAAACTGGTGGCGCCTATAATTCACCCCTCCACTTT. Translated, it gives CASGETGGAYNSPLHF.

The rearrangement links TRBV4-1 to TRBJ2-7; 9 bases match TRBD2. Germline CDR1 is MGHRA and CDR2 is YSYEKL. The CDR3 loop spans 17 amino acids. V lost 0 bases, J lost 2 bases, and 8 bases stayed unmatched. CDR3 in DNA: TGCGCCAGCAGCCAAGACATCCAGCGGGGGGTTACCTACGAGCAGTACTTC. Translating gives CASSQDIQRGVTYEQYF.

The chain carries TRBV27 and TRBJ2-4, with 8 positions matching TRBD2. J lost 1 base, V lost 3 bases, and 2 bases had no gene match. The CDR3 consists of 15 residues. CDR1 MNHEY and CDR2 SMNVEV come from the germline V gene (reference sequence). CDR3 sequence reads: CASSLGGGAKNIQYF. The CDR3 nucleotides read TGTGCCAGCAGTTTGGGCGGGGGGGCCAAAAACATTCAGTACTTC.

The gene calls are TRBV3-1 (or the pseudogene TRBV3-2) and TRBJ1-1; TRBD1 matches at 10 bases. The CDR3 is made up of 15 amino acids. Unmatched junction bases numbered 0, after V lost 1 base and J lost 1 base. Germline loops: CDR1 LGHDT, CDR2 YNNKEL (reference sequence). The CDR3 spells CASSQGDRGNTEAFF. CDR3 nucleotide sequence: TGTGCCAGCAGCCAAGGGGACAGGGGGAACACTGAAGCTTTCTTT.

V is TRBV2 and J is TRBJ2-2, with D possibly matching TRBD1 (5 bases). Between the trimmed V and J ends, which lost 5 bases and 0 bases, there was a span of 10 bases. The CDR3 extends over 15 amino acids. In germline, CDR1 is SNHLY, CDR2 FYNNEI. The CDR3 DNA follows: TGTGCCAGCAGTTGGACATCCCCGAACACCGGGGAGCTGTTTTTT. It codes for CASSWTSPNTGELFF.

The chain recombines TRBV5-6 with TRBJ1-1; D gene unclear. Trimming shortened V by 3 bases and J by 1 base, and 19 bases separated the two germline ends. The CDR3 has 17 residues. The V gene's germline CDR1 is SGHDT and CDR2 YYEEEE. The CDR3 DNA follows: TGTGCCAGCAGCTCAGATTGGCGTGATCCGTGGAACACTGAAGCTTTCTTT. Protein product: CASSSDWRDPWNTEAFF.

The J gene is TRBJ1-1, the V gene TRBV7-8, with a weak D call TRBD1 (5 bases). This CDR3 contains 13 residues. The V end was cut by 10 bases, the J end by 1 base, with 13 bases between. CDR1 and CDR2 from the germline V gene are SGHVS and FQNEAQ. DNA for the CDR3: TGTGCCACCCGACCTGGGGCGAACACTGAAGCTTTCTTT. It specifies CATRPGANTEAFF.

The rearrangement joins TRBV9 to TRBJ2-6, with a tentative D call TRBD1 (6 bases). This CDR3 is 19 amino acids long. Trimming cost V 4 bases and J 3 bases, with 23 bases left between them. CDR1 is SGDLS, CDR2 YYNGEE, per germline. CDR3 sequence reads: CASSTPQGHLGNGANVLTF. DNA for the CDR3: TGTGCCAGCAGCACCCCACAGGGCCACTTGGGGAATGGGGCCAACGTCCTGACTTTC.

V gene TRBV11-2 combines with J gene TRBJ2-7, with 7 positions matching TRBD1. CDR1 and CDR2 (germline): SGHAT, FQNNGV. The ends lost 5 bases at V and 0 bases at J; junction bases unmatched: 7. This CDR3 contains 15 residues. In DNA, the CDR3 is TGTGCCAGCAGCAATCCCCGGACAGGCTCCTACGAGCAGTACTTC. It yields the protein CASSNPRTGSYEQYF.

The CDR3 sequence: CASSPDAGGAYEQYF. CDR3 coding DNA: TGTGCCAGCTCACCTGACGCGGGGGGGGCTTACGAGCAGTACTTC. The J gene is TRBJ2-7, the V gene TRBV18, with 9 bases identical to TRBD2. The germline CDR1 and CDR2 sequences are KGHSH and LQKENI. Losses at the gene ends were 3 bases for V and 4 bases for J; bases not matched to a gene: 7. The CDR3 sequence is 15 residues long.

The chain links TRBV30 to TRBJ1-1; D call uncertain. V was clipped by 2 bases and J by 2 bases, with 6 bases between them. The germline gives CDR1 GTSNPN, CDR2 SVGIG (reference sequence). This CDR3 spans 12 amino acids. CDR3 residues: CAWSLTNTEAFF. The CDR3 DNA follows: TGTGCCTGGAGTCTAACCAACACTGAAGCTTTCTTT. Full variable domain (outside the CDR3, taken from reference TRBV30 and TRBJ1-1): SQTIHQWPATLVQPVGSPLSLECTVEGTSNPNLYWYRQAAGRGLQLLFYSVGIGQISSEVPQNLSASRPQDRQFILSSKKLLLSDSGFYLCAWSLTNTEAFFGQGTRLTVV.

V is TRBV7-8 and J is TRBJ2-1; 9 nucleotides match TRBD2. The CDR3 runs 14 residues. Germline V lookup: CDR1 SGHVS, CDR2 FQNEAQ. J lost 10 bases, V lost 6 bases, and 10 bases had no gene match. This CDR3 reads CASSLASGEPEQFF. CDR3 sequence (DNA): TGTGCCAGCAGTTTGGCTAGCGGGGAACCCGAGCAGTTCTTC.

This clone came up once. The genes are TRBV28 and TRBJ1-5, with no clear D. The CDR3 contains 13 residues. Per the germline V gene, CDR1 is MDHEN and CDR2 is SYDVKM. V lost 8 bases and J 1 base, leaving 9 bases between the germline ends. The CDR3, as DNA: TGTGCCAGCCGAGTCACCAGCAATCAGCCCCAGCATTTT. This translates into CASRVTSNQPQHF.

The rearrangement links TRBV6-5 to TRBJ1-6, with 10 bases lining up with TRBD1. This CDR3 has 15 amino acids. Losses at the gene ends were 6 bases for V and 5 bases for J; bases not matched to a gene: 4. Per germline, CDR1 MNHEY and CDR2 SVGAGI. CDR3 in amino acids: CASRTDRGHNSPLHF. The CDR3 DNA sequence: TGTGCCAGCAGGACCGACAGGGGGCATAATTCACCCCTCCACTTT.

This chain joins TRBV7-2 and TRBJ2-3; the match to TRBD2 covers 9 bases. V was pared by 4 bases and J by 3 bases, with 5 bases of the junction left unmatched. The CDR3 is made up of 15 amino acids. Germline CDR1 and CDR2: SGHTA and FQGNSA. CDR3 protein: CASSSRGGGTDTQYF. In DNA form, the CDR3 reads TGTGCCAGCAGCTCGCGGGGGGGAGGGACAGATACGCAGTATTTT.

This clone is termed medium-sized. DNA of the CDR3: TGTGCCAGCAGCCCAATGGAAACCGTCCGGGGCGGGTCCTACAATGAGCAGTTCTTC. Its protein product is CASSPMETVRGGSYNEQFF. The chain carries TRBV5-6 and TRBJ2-1; perhaps D is TRBD1 or TRBD2 (5 bases each). This CDR3 region has 19 residues. CDR1 and CDR2 (germline): SGHDT, YYEEEE. Trimming took 4 bases from V and 1 from J, leaving 24 bases between them.

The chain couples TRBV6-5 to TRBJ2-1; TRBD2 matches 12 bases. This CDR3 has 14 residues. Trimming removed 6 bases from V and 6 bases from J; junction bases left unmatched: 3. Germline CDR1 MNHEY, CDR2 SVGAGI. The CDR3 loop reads CASRILAGGNEQFF. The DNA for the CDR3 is TGTGCCAGCAGAATACTAGCGGGAGGCAATGAGCAGTTCTTC.

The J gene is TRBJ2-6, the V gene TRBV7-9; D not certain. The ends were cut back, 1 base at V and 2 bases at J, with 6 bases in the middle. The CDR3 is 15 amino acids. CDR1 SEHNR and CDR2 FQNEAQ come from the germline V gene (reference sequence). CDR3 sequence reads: CASSLELPGANVLTF. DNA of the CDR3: TGTGCCAGCAGCTTAGAACTCCCTGGGGCCAACGTCCTGACTTTC.

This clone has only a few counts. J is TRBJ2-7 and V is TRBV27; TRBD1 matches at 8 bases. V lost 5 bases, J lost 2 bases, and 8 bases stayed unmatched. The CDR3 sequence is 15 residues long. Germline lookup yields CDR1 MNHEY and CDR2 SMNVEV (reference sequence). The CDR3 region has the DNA TGTGCCAGCAGTCCCAAGACAGGGGATCCCTACGAGCAGTACTTC. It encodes CASSPKTGDPYEQYF.

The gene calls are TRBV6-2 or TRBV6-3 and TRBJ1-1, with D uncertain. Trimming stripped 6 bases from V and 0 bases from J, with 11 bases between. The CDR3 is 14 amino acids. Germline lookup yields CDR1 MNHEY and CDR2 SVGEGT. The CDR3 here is CASSPTHMNTEAFF. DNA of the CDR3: TGTGCCAGCAGCCCGACCCACATGAACACTGAAGCTTTCTTT.